This T cell receptor beta chain was observed in a study of T cell changes during pregnancy in multiple sclerosis (dated by TCRdb to about 2019). With regard to the full study: The study examined how the T cell repertoire changed over the course of pregnancy in women with multiple sclerosis.

This clone was counted between two and nine times. Its recognized antigen is unknown. Base qualities are not provided; no much larger clone lies one nucleotide away. The junction carries 7 bases between V and J, which are trimmed by 2 bases and 6 bases respectively. The CDR3, cysteine through phenylalanine, is 11 amino acids long. The sequence is cut down to CDR3 DNA, 33 bases in frame from base 1. CDR1 and CDR2 (SQVTM, ANQGSEA) derive from the germline V gene. Libraries were prepared through the immunoSEQ multiplex PCR assay. Drawn from immuneACCESS, this table holds only the in-frame rearrangements with V and J called that TCRdb kept. Clones are partly lost; checked studies trace under half to an unresolved V gene and leave the rest unexplained. This sample gives about 55,000 clones in total; 93% of them show up just once. Jointly, the top ten make up about 4% of the sample.

Source: CD8+ T cells from peripheral blood mononuclear cells, taken in the second trimester of pregnancy. The TCR comes from a female donor with multiple sclerosis, enrolled in a pregnancy study. The rearranged chain carries TRBV29-1 and TRBJ1-1, with the D segment identity uncertain. The sequenced DNA is TGCAGCGTTGAAAAGCTAGCTGAAGCTTTCTTT. Its product reads: CSVEKLAEAFF.